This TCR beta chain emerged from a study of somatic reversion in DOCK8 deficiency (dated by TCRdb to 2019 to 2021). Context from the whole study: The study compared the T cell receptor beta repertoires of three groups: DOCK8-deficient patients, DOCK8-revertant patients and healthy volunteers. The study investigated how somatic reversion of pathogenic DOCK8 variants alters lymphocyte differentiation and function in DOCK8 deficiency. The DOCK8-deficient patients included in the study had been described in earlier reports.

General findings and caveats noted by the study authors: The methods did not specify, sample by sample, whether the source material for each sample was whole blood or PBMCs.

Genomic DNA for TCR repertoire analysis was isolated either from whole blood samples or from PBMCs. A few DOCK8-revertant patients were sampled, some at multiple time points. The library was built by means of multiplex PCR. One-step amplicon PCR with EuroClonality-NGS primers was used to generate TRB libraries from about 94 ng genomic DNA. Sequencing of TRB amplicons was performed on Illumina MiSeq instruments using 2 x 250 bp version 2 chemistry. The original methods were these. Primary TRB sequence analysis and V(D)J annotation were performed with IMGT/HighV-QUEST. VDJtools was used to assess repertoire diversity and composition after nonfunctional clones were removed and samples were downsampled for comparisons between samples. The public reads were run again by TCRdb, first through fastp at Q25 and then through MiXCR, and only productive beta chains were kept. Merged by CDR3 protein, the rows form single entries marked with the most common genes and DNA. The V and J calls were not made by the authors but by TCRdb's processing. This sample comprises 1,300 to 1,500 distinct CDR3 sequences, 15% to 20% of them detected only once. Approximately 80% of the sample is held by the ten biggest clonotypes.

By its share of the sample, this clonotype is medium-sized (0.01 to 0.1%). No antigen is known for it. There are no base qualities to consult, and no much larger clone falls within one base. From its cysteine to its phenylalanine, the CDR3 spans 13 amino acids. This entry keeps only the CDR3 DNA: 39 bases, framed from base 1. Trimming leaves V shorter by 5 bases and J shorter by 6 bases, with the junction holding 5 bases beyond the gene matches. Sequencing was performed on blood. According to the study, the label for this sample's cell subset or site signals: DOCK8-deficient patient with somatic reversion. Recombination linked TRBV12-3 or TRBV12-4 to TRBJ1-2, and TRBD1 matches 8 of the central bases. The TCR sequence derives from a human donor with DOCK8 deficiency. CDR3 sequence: CASSPGQGNGYTF. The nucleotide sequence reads TGTGCCAGCAGTCCTGGACAGGGCAATGGCTACACCTTC.